This entry lists 24 T cell receptor beta chains sequenced from one sample in a study of shared T cell receptors in the human thymus. Data came from immunoSEQ multiplex PCR; TCRdb stores just in-frame clones and leaves some out. The table shows approximately 490,000 clones, with around 78% occurring only once. The same sample was also studied in work on human thymus T cells.

The specimen sequenced was thymocytes. These receptor sequences come from a boy in the first two years of life with a congenital heart defect.

V gene TRBV29-1 combines with J gene TRBJ2-7; TRBD2 might be the D (5 bases). From germline, CDR1 is SQVTM and CDR2 ANQGSEA. V shed 1 base and J shed 6 bases, with 16 bases lying between them. The CDR3 length is 14 residues. CDR3 coding DNA: TGCAGCGTTGAAGTTGGGTCGGAGAGCGGCGAGCAGTACTTC. It is translated as CSVEVGSESGEQYF.

This clone was recorded a few times. This chain uses TRBV7-9 with TRBJ1-4; 8 bases are shared with TRBD1. Unmatched junction bases numbered 7, after V lost 7 bases and J lost 3 bases. The germline CDR1 and CDR2 sequences are SEHNR and FQNEAQ (reference sequence). This CDR3 is 15 amino acids long. CDR3 in amino acids: CASTQSQGANEKLFF. CDR3 nucleotide sequence: TGTGCCAGCACCCAATCACAGGGGGCTAATGAAAAACTGTTTTTT.

This clone was recorded once. The CDR3 loop is CASSGGFGGYGYTF. CDR3 bases: TGTGCCAGCAGTGGCGGCTTCGGTGGCTATGGCTACACCTTC. V and J are TRBV2 and TRBJ1-2; D unclear. The CDR3 loop spans 14 amino acids. Trimming shortened V by 4 bases and J by 4 bases, and 13 bases separated the two germline ends. CDR1 is SNHLY, CDR2 FYNNEI, per germline. Full variable domain (remainder filled in from reference TRBV2 and TRBJ1-2): EPEVTQTPSHQVTQMGQEVILRCVPISNHLYFYWYRQILGQKVEFLVSFYNNEISEKSEIFDDQFSVERPDGSNFTLKIRSTKLEDSAMYFCASSGGFGGYGYTFGSGTRLTVV.

This clone occurred a few times. This chain uses TRBV6-1 with TRBJ1-5, with D perhaps TRBD1 (6 bases). V was clipped by 2 bases and J by 4 bases, with 24 bases between them. The germline V gene has CDR1 MNHNS and CDR2 SASEGT. There are 19 residues in the CDR3. The chain's CDR3 is CASSESSGRRDNENQPQHF. The CDR3 coding sequence is TGTGCCAGCAGTGAAAGTTCCGGACGCCGGGACAACGAAAATCAGCCCCAGCATTTT.

The chain recombines TRBV11-3 with TRBJ1-2; the match to TRBD1 covers 9 bases. The CDR3 extends over 15 amino acids. V was pared by 1 base and J by 2 bases, with 2 bases of the junction left unmatched. Germline loops: CDR1 SGHNT, CDR2 YENEEA. CDR3 sequence reads: CASSLGDRGNYGYTF. CDR3 nucleotide sequence: TGTGCCAGCAGCTTAGGCGACAGGGGGAACTATGGCTACACCTTC.

The rearrangement uses TRBV2 and TRBJ2-3; 14 bases fit TRBD2. With V trimmed by 4 bases and J by 0 bases, 6 bases remained unmatched. CDR3 length: 18 amino acids. Germline CDR1 is SNHLY and CDR2 is FYNNEI. The CDR3 loop is CASSGGTSGGTSTDTQYF. In DNA form, the CDR3 reads TGTGCCAGCAGTGGGGGGACTAGCGGGGGAACTAGCACAGATACGCAGTATTTT.

This chain links TRBV7-2 with TRBJ1-1; no reliable D call. The CDR3 is made up of 13 amino acids. Trimming pared 3 bases from V and 10 bases from J, leaving 15 bases between. Germline CDR1 and CDR2: SGHTA and FQGNSA. The CDR3 DNA follows: TGTGCCAGCAGCTTCCCTTTCCGACTGGGAGCTTTCTTT. This translates into CASSFPFRLGAFF.

The chain recombines TRBV4-3 with TRBJ2-3; D gene unclear. The V end was cut by 0 bases, the J end by 2 bases, with 12 bases between. This CDR3 has 16 residues. Germline V gene data show CDR1 as LGHNA and CDR2 as YSLEER. The CDR3 reads CASSQESAAYTDTQYF. The CDR3 DNA sequence: TGCGCCAGCAGCCAAGAGTCGGCGGCCTACACAGATACGCAGTATTTT.

This clone was counted once. The chain carries TRBV5-6 and TRBJ2-7; 10 positions agree with TRBD2. CDR3 size: 17 residues. Germline V CDR1 and CDR2: SGHDT, YYEEEE. V lost 1 base and J lost 0; bases outside the gene matches: 7. CDR3 sequence (DNA): TGTGCCAGCAGCTTGATGGCTAGCGGGAGAAACTCCTACGAGCAGTACTTC. Protein: CASSLMASGRNSYEQYF.

V is TRBV27 and J is TRBJ2-1; 13 bases align to TRBD2. Trimming cost V 5 bases and J 5 bases; bases outside gene matches: 3. The CDR3 totals 15 residues. Per the germline V gene, CDR1 is MNHEY and CDR2 is SMNVEV (reference sequence). CDR3 sequence (DNA): TGTGCCAGCAGTGCAGGGACTAGCGGGAACAATGAGCAGTTCTTC. The encoded protein is CASSAGTSGNNEQFF.

J is TRBJ2-4 and V is TRBV10-2; 11 nucleotides agree with TRBD2. The CDR3 spans 11 residues. The germline gives CDR1 WSHSY, CDR2 SAAADI. The ends lost 6 bases at V and 11 bases at J; junction bases unmatched: 0. CDR3 sequence (DNA): TGCGCCAGCAGACTAGCGGGAGTTCAGTACTTC. The encoded protein is CASRLAGVQYF.

The V and J genes are TRBV27 and TRBJ2-7; the match to TRBD2 covers 8 bases. The CDR3 sequence is 13 residues long. In germline, CDR1 is MNHEY, CDR2 SMNVEV (reference sequence). V shed 5 bases and J 6 bases; nucleotides not matched to a gene: 6. The CDR3 spells CASSVSGGGEQYF. The CDR3 DNA reads TGTGCCAGCAGTGTCAGCGGGGGCGGCGAGCAGTACTTC.

The chain recombines TRBV15 with TRBJ2-7, with a tentative D call TRBD2 (6 bases). The germline V gene encodes CDR1 LNHNV and CDR2 YYDKDF (reference sequence). V lost 2 bases, J lost 4 bases, and 15 bases lay in between. The CDR3 consists of 15 residues. CDR3 protein: CATSRKAGGKYEQYF. As DNA, the CDR3 is TGTGCCACCAGCAGAAAGGCCGGGGGAAAATACGAGCAGTACTTC.

This chain links TRBV6-1 with TRBJ1-3, with no clear D. This CDR3 has 11 amino acids. Germline V gene data show CDR1 as MNHNS and CDR2 as SASEGT. V was clipped by 7 bases and J by 6 bases, with 7 bases between them. The CDR3 DNA is TGTGCCAGCACAGGAAAAAACACCATATATTTT. Translation: CASTGKNTIYF.

The chain couples TRBV21-1 to TRBJ2-7; TRBD1, as called in the table, went unchecked against the DNA. TRBV21-1 corresponds to a pseudogene. This CDR3 is 15 amino acids long. CDR3 amino acids: CASSGRQGRPYEQYF. CDR3 DNA sequence: TGTGCCAGCAGTGGCCGGCAGGGGCGTCCCTACGAGCAGTACTTC.

The chain couples TRBV27 to TRBJ2-7, with D possibly being TRBD2 (6 bases). The V end was cut by 6 bases, the J end by 2 bases, with 20 bases between. The CDR3 has 16 residues. Germline lookup yields CDR1 MNHEY and CDR2 SMNVEV (reference sequence). The CDR3 DNA reads TGTGCCAGCAGCCGTACTGAACGGGAGCCCCCCTACGAGCAGTACTTC. This sequence encodes CASSRTEREPPYEQYF.

This chain connects TRBV28 to TRBJ1-2; maybe TRBD1 (6 bases). This CDR3 contains 13 residues. Germline CDR1 is MDHEN and CDR2 is SYDVKM. Trimming took 8 bases from V and 7 from J, leaving 17 bases between them. The CDR3 DNA reads as TGTGCCAGCTGGGGGCAGCTAGGTGGTGGCTACACCTTC. Protein: CASWGQLGGGYTF.

The rearrangement joins TRBV5-1 to TRBJ2-3, with TRBD2 matching 15 bases. Germline lookup yields CDR1 SGHRS and CDR2 YFSETQ. The CDR3 runs to 16 residues. J was trimmed by 5 bases and V by 3 bases; bases with no gene match: 4. This chain's CDR3 is CASSSGLAGGGDTQYF. DNA for the CDR3: TGCGCCAGCAGCTCGGGACTAGCGGGAGGTGGAGATACGCAGTATTTT.

The gene calls are TRBV5-8 and TRBJ1-1; D ambiguous. The CDR3 spans 10 residues. The germline V gene has CDR1 SGHTS and CDR2 YDEGEE. Trimming took 4 bases from V and 13 from J, leaving 11 bases between them. CDR3 bases: TGTGCCAGCAGCGGAAGGAGCGATTTCTTT. It codes for CASSGRSDFF.

The chain employs TRBV6-1 and TRBJ2-1, with 11 bases that match TRBD2. V shed 3 bases and J 4 bases; nucleotides not matched to a gene: 17. The CDR3 has 20 amino acids. The germline gives CDR1 MNHNS, CDR2 SASEGT. The CDR3 spells CASSDSPASGRLGLYNEQFF. CDR3 DNA sequence: TGTGCCAGCAGTGATTCCCCTGCTAGCGGGAGGTTGGGGTTATACAATGAGCAGTTCTTC.

The V call is TRBV5-6, the J call TRBJ1-2; 7 bases line up with TRBD1. Germline lookup yields CDR1 SGHDT and CDR2 YYEEEE. The CDR3 length is 14 residues. After removal of 3 bases from V and 8 bases from J, the junction contained 10 bases not matched to a gene. The CDR3 DNA follows: TGTGCCAGCAGCTCCCGCAGGGGGGCCTGGGGCTACACCTTC. Translation: CASSSRRGAWGYTF.

The DNA for the CDR3 is TGTGCCAGCATTGACAGGGGGCTGGAGACCCAGTACTTC. Translated: CASIDRGLETQYF. The rearrangement uses TRBV6-1 and TRBJ2-5, with 10 bases matching TRBD1. After removal of 7 bases from V and 5 bases from J, the junction contained 4 bases not matched to a gene. CDR1 and CDR2 from the germline V gene are MNHNS and SASEGT. The CDR3 covers 13 residues.

The rearrangement uses TRBV4-2 and TRBJ2-5; 10 bases align to TRBD2. CDR1 is LGHNA, CDR2 YNFKEQ, per germline. This CDR3 has 16 amino acids. J gave up 1 base and V 0 bases, and 2 bases lay outside the gene matches. The CDR3 loop reads CASSQERTSGQETQYF. CDR3 nucleotides: TGTGCCAGCAGCCAAGAGCGGACTAGCGGCCAAGAGACCCAGTACTTC.

The genes are TRBV29-1 and TRBJ2-1; 8 bases align to TRBD2. Germline lookup yields CDR1 SQVTM and CDR2 ANQGSEA. Trimming cost V 7 bases and J 2 bases; bases outside gene matches: 10. The CDR3 extends over 15 amino acids. Here the CDR3 reads CSAVVAAGAYNEQFF. The CDR3 nucleotides read TGCAGCGCCGTGGTGGCAGCGGGAGCCTACAATGAGCAGTTCTTC.